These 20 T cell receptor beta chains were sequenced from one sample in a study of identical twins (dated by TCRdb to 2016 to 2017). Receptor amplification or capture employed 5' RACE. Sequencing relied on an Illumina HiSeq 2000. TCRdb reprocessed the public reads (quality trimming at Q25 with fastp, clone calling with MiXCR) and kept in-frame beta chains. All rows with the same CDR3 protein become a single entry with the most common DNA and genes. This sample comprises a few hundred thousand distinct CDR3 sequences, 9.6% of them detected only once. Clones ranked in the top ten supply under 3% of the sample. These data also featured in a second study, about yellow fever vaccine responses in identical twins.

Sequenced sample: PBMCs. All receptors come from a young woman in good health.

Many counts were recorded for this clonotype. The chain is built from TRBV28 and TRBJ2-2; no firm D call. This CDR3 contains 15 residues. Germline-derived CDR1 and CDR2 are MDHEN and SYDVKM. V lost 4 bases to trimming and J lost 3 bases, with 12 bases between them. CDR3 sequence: CASSSQDGYTGELFF. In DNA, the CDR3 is TGTGCCAGCAGTTCCCAGGACGGCTACACCGGGGAGCTGTTTTTT.

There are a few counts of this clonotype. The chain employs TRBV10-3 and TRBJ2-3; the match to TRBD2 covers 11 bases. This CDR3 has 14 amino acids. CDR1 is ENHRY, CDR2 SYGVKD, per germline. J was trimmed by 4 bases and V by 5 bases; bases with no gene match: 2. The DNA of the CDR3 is TGTGCCATCAGTAGGGGACTAGCGGCAGATACGCAGTATTTT. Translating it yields CAISRGLAADTQYF.

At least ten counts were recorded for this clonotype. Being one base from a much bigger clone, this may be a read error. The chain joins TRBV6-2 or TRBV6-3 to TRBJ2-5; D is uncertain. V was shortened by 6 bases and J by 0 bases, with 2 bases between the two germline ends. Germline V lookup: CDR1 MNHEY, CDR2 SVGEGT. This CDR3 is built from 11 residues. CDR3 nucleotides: TGTGCCAGCAGCAACCAAGAGACCCAGTACTTC. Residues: CASSNQETQYF.

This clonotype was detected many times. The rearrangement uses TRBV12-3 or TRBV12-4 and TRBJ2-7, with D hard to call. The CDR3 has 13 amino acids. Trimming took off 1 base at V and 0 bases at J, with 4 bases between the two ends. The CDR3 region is CASSLEVSYEQYF. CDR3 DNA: TGTGCCAGCAGTTTAGAGGTCTCCTACGAGCAGTACTTC.

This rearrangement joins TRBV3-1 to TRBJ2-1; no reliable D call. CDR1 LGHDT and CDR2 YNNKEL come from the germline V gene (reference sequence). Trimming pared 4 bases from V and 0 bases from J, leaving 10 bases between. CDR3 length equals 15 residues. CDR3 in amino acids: CASSPLAVSYNEQFF. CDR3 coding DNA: TGTGCCAGCAGCCCACTGGCGGTCTCCTACAATGAGCAGTTCTTC.

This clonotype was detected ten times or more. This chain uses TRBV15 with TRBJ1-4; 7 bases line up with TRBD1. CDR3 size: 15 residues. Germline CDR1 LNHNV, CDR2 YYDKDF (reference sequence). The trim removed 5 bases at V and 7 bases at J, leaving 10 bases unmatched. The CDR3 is CATSLRGGSPEKLFF. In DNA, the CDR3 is TGTGCCACCAGCCTCAGGGGGGGGTCCCCTGAAAAACTGTTTTTT.

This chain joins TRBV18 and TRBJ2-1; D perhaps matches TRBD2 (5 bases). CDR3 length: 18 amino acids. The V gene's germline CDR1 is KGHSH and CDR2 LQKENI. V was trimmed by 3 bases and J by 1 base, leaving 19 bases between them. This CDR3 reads CASSPLSASKVSYNEQFF. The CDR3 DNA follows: TGTGCCAGCTCACCGCTTTCGGCTAGCAAAGTTTCCTACAATGAGCAGTTCTTC.

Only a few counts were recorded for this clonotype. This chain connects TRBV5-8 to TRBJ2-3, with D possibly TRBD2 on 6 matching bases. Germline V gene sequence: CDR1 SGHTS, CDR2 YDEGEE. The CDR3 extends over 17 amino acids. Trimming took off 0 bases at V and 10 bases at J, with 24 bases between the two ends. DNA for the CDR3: TGTGCCAGCAGCTTGGTGGGGGTCGGGACTCCCCCTTGGGCGCAGTATTTT. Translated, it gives CASSLVGVGTPPWAQYF.

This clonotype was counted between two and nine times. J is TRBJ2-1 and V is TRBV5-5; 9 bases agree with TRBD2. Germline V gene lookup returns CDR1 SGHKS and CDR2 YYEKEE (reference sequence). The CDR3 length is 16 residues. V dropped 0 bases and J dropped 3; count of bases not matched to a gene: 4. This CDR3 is CASSLGLAVDYNEQFF. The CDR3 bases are TGTGCCAGCAGCTTGGGACTAGCGGTAGACTACAATGAGCAGTTCTTC.

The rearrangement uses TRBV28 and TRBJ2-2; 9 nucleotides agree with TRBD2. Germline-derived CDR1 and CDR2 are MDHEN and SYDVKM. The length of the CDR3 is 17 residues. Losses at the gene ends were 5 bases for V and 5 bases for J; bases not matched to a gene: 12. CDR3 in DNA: TGTGCCAGCAGTCCCCCGGGTAGCGGGAGAAAAACCGGGGAGCTGTTTTTT. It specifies CASSPPGSGRKTGELFF.

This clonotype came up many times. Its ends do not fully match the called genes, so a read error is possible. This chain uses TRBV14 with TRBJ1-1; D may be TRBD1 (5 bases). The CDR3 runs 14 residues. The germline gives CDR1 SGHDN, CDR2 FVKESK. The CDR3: CASSKDLSGGMAFF. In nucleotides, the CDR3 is TGTGCCAGCAGCAAAGATCTAAGTGGGGGAATGGCTTTCTTT.

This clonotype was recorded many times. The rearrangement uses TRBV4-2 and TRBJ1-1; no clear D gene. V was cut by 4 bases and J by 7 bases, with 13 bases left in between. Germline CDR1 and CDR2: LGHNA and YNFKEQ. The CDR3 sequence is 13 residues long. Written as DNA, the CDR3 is TGTGCCAGCAGCCCCCCAGCAGGAGATGAAGCTTTCTTT. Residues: CASSPPAGDEAFF.

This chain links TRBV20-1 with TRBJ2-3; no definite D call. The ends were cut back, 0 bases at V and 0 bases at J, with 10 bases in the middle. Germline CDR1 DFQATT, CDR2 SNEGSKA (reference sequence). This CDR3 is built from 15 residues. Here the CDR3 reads CSARDPKTSTDTQYF. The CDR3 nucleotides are TGCAGTGCTAGAGATCCTAAAACTAGCACAGATACGCAGTATTTT.

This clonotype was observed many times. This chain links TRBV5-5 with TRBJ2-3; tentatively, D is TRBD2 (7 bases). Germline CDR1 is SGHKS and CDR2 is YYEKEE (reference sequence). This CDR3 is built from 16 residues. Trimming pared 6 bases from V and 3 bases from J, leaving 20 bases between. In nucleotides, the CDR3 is TGTGCCAGCACCTCCCCTGGAGGGGGAGGGACAGATACGCAGTATTTT. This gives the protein CASTSPGGGGTDTQYF.

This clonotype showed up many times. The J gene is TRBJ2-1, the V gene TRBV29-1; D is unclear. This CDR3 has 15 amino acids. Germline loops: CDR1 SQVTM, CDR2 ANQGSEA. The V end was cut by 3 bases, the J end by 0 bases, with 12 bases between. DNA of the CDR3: TGCAGCGTTGACCCCCAACCGCCCTCCTACAATGAGCAGTTCTTC. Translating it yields CSVDPQPPSYNEQFF.

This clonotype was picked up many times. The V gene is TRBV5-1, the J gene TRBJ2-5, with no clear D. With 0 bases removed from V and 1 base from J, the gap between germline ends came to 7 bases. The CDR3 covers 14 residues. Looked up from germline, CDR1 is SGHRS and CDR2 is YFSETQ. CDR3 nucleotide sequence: TGCGCCAGCAGCTTGGCCGGGCTCCAAGAGACCCAGTACTTC. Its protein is CASSLAGLQETQYF. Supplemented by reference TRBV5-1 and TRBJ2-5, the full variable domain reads KAGVTQTPRYLIKTRGQQVTLSCSPISGHRSVSWYQQTPGQGLQFLFEYFSETQRNKGNFPGRFSGRQFSNSRSEMNVSTLELGDSALYLCASSLAGLQETQYFGPGTRLLVL.

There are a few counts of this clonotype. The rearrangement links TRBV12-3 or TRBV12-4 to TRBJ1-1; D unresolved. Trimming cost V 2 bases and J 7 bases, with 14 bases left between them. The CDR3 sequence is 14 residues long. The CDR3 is CASSLRAGRGEAFF. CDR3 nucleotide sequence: TGTGCCAGCAGTTTACGAGCCGGGCGGGGTGAAGCTTTCTTT.

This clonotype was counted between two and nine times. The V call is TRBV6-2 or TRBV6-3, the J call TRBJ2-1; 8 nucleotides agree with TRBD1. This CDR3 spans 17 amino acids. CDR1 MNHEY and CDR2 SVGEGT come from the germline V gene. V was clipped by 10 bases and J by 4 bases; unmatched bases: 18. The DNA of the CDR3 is TGTGCCACCCTTGGACAGGGCACACTCTCATTTTACAATGAGCAGTTCTTC. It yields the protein CATLGQGTLSFYNEQFF.

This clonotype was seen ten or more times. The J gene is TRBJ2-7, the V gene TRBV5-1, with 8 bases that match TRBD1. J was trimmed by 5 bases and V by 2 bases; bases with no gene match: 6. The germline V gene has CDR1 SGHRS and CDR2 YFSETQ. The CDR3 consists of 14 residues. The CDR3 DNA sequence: TGCGCCAGCAGCTTAATCCAGGGGGCTAACGAGCAGTACTTC. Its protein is CASSLIQGANEQYF.

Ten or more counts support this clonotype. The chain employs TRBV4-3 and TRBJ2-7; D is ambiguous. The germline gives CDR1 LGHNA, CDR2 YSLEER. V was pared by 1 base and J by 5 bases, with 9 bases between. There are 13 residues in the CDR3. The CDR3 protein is CASSQVRSNEQYF. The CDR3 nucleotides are TGCGCCAGCAGCCAAGTAAGGAGCAACGAGCAGTACTTC.